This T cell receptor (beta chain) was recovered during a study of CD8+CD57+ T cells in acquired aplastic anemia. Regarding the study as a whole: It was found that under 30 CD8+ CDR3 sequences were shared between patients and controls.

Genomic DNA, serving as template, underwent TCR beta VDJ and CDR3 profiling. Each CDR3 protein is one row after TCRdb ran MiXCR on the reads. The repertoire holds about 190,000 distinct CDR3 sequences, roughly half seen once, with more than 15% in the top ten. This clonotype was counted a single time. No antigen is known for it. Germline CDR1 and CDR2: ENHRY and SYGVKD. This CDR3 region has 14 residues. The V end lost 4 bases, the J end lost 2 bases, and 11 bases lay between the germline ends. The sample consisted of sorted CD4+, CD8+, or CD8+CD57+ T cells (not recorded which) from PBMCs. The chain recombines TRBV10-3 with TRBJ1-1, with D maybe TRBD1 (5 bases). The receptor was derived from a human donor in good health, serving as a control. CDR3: CAISARETNTEAFF. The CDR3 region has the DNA TGTGCCATCAGTGCCAGGGAAACCAACACTGAAGCTTTCTTT.